The 6 T cell receptor beta chains below all came from one sample that was sequenced in a study of T cell responses to AZD1222 COVID-19 vaccine. Repertoires were generated with immunoSEQ multiplex PCR, while TCRdb's copy carries only in-frame clones and drops some. The sample contains over 110,000 clones, about nine tenths of which appear only once. This material consisted of peripheral blood, taken 28 days after the second AZD1222 dose. Receptor source: an adult who received the AZD1222 COVID-19 vaccine.

This rearrangement joins TRBV6-1 to TRBJ2-7; 11 bases fit TRBD2. The J segment lost 3 bases and the V segment lost 4 bases, leaving 8 bases of the junction unmatched. Germline-derived CDR1 and CDR2 are MNHNS and SASEGT. This CDR3 region has 16 residues. The CDR3 loop reads CASSGLGLADRYEQYF. Here the CDR3 DNA reads TGTGCCAGCAGTGGTCTGGGACTAGCGGACCGCTACGAGCAGTACTTC.

The genes are TRBV5-6 and TRBJ1-2, with D perhaps TRBD1 (6 bases). Germline CDR1 SGHDT, CDR2 YYEEEE. V was pared by 1 base and J by 4 bases, with 11 bases between. This CDR3 is 14 amino acids long. CDR3 sequence reads: CASSLNRVTYGYTF. The DNA of the CDR3 is TGTGCCAGCAGCTTGAACAGGGTGACCTATGGCTACACCTTC.

V and J are TRBV4-3 and TRBJ1-2; D uncertain. Germline CDR1 reads LGHNA; CDR2 reads YSLEER. This CDR3 spans 13 amino acids. With 1 base removed from V and 5 bases from J, the gap between germline ends came to 8 bases. CDR3 bases: TGCGCCAGCAGCCAAGCGGCCCGTTATGGCTACACCTTC. Translating gives CASSQAARYGYTF.

V usage is TRBV4-2 and J usage is TRBJ1-5; TRBD1 might be the D (5 bases). V was shortened by 3 bases and J by 4 bases, with 13 bases between the two germline ends. Germline V gives CDR1 LGHNA, CDR2 YNFKEQ. The CDR3 runs 15 residues. CDR3: CASSHGTEANQPQHF. The CDR3 DNA follows: TGTGCCAGCAGCCACGGGACGGAAGCTAATCAGCCCCAGCATTTT.

This chain uses TRBV14 with TRBJ2-4; a possible D gene is TRBD1 (5 bases). The germline V gene has CDR1 SGHDN and CDR2 FVKESK. This CDR3 has 12 amino acids. Trimming left V 5 bases short and J 6 bases short, with 8 bases between. This chain's CDR3 is CASSKGPNIQYF. The CDR3 region has the DNA TGTGCCAGCAGCAAGGGGCCAAACATTCAGTACTTC.

The chain uses TRBV19 and TRBJ2-6, with 8 bases lining up with TRBD1. The CDR3 is made up of 20 amino acids. Per the germline V gene, CDR1 is LNHDA and CDR2 is SQIVND (reference sequence). V was pared by 7 bases and J by 7 bases, with 24 bases of the junction left unmatched. The CDR3 nucleotides read TGTGCCAGTACCGTCGGGAAAGACAGGGGTCCATCTCTGGGAGCCAACGTCCTGACTTTC. Translated, it gives CASTVGKDRGPSLGANVLTF.